What follows describes a single T cell receptor beta chain. Drawing of peripheral blood yielded 8.5 to 10 milliliters from each donor. A sample-barcoded 5' primer and a J-beta primer mix were used in a second PCR of about 7 to 12 cycles. MiXCR, run by TCRdb on the 5' RACE reads, gives a single entry per CDR3 protein. The repertoire holds roughly 500,000 distinct CDR3 sequences, with about 26% as singletons. This CDR3 spans 14 amino acids. This entry belongs to a study of blood T cells in healthy people across ages. The chain combines TRBV12-3 or TRBV12-4 with TRBJ2-1, with D perhaps TRBD2 (6 bases). The TCR originated in a woman in her 70s in good health. Sequenced sample: blood. The CDR3 sequence: CALLAAVGSNEQFF. In nucleotides, the CDR3 is TGTGCTCTACTAGCAGCCGTGGGCAGCAATGAGCAGTTCTTC.